The clone carrying this T cell receptor (beta chain) came up many times. The target antigen is unknown. The sample comes from a study of CD8 T cells in ankylosing spondylitis. Whole-study results and caveats: Significant enrichment of disease-linked clones was reported in matched ankylosing spondylitis synovial fluid. Certain motif variants had earlier appeared in reactive arthritis synovial fluid and blood.

Germline loops: CDR1 SQVTM, CDR2 ANQGSEA. The CDR3 totals 13 residues. V lost 4 bases to trimming and J lost 9 bases; unmatched junction nucleotides: 8. Researchers built TCR beta libraries using quantitative 5'-RACE with molecular barcodes. TCRdb redid the calling of the 5' RACE reads with MiXCR, one entry per CDR3 protein. The sample carries a few hundred thousand distinct CDR3 sequences, roughly 11% recorded once. The sequencing sample was made of blood, either unsorted or a sorted T cell fraction (not recorded which). This receptor was identified in a female donor with ankylosing spondylitis or in good health (not recorded which). The chain joins TRBV29-1 to TRBJ2-1, with 8 bases lining up with TRBD2. The CDR3 bases are TGCAGCGTTGCGGGAGGGCGGCTGGGTGAGCAGTTCTTC. The encoded protein is CSVAGGRLGEQFF.